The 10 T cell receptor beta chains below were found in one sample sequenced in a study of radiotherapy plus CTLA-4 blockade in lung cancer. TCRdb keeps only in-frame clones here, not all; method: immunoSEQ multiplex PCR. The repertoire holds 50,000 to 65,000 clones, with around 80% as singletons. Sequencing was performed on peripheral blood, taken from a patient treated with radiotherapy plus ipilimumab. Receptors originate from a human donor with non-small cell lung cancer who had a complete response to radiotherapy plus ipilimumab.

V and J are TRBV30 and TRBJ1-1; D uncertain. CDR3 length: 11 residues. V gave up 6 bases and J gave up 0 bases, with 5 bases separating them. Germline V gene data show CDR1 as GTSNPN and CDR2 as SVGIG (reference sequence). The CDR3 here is CACNLNTEAFF. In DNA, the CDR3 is TGTGCCTGCAACTTGAACACTGAAGCTTTCTTT.

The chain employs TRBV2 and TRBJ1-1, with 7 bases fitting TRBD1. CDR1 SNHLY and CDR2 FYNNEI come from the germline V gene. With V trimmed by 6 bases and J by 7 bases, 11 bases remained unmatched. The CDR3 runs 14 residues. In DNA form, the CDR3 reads TGTGCCAGCAGCCAGTCCGGGACAGACCTTGAAGCTTTCTTT. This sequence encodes CASSQSGTDLEAFF.

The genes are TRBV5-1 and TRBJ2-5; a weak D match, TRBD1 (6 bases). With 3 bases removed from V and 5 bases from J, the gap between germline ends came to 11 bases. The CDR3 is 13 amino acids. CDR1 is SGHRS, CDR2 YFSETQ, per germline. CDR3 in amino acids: CASSSNDRETQYF. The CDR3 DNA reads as TGCGCCAGCAGCTCAAACGACAGGGAGACCCAGTACTTC.

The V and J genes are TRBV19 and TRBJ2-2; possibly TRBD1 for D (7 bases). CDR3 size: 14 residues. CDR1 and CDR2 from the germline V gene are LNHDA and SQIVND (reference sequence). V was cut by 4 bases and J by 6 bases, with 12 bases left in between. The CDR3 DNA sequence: TGTGCCAGTAGTAAGGAGGGGGCTTCCGGGGAGCTGTTTTTT. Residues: CASSKEGASGELFF.

CDR3 loop: CASSPRAGAPTSGNTIYF. The CDR3 DNA reads TGTGCCAGCAGCCCACGGGCAGGGGCTCCTACCTCTGGAAACACCATATATTTT. This sequence joins TRBV9 and TRBJ1-3; D perhaps matches TRBD1 (6 bases). CDR1 and CDR2 from the germline V gene are SGDLS and YYNGEE. The CDR3 contains 18 residues. V dropped 4 bases and J dropped 0 bases, with 20 bases sitting between them.

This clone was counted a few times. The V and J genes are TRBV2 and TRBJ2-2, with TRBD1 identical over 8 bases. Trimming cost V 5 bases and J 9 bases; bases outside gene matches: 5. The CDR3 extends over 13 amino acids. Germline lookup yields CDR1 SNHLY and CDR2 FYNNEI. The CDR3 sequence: CASSLDRGRELFF. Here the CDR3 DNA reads TGTGCCAGCAGTCTCGACAGGGGCCGGGAGCTGTTTTTT.

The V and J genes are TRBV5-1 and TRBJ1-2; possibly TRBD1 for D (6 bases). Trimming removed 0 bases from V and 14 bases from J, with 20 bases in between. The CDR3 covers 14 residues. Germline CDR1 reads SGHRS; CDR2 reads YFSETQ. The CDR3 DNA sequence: TGCGCCAGCAGCTTGGGGGACACGCTTTTGACGGGGACCTTC. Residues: CASSLGDTLLTGTF.

DNA of the CDR3: TGTGCCAGTACCTATAGCGGTGCGAACACCGGGGAGCTGTTTTTT. As protein: CASTYSGANTGELFF. The chain is built from TRBV19 and TRBJ2-2, with D possibly being TRBD2 (6 bases). There are 15 residues in the CDR3. Germline CDR1 and CDR2: LNHDA and SQIVND (reference sequence). V was cut by 7 bases and J by 0 bases, with 12 bases left in between.

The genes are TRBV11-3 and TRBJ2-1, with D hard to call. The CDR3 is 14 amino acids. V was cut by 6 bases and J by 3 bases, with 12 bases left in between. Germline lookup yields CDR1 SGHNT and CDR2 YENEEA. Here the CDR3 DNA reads TGTGCCAGCAGTCTCGTCGCCGGCTACAATGAGCAGTTCTTC. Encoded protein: CASSLVAGYNEQFF.

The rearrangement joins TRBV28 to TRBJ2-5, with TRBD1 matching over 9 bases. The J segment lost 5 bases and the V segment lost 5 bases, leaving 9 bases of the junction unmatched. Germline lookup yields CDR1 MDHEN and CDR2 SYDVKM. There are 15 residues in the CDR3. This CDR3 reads CASSPGQGRKETQYF. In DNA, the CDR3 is TGTGCCAGCAGTCCTGGACAGGGGAGGAAGGAGACCCAGTACTTC.